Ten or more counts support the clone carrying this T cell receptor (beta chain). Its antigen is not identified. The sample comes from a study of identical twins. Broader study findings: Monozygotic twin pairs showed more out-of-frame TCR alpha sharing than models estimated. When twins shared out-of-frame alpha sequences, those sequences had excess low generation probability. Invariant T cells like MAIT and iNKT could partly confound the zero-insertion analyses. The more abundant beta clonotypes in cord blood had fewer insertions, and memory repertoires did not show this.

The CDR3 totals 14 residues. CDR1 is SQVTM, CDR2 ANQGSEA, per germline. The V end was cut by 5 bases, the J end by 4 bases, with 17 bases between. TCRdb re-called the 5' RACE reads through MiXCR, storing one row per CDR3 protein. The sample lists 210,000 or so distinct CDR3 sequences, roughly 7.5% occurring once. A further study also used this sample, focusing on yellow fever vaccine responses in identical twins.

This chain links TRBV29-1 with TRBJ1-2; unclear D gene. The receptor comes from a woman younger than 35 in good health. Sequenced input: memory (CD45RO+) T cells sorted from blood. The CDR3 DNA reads TGCAGCGTTACGCCAACGGCCTCCCGCTATGGCTACACCTTC. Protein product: CSVTPTASRYGYTF.